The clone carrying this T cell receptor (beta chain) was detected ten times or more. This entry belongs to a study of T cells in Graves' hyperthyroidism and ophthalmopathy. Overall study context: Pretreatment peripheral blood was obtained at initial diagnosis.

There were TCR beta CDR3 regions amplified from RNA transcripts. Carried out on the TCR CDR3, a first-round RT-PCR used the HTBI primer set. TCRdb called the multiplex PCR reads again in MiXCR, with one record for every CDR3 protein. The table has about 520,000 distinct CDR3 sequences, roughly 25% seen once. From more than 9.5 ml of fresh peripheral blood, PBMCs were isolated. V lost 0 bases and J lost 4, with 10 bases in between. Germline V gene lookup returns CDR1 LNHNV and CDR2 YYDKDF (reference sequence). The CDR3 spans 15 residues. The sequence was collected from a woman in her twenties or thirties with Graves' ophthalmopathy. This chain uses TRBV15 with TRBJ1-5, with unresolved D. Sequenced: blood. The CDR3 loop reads CATSRDPGFNQPQHF. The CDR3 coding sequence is TGTGCCACCAGCAGAGATCCGGGGTTTAATCAGCCCCAGCATTTT.